This TCR beta chain originates from a study of graft-versus-host responses after intestinal transplantation. Overall study context: As for transplant type, recipients had multivisceral, liver-intestinal, or isolated intestinal grafts.

V lost 0 bases, J lost 4 bases, and 3 bases stayed unmatched. The CDR3 has 15 amino acids. Germline V CDR1 and CDR2: MGHRA, YSYEKL. TCRdb's copy holds only in-frame clones and misses some; the assay was immunoSEQ multiplex PCR. The sample records about 12,000 clones, roughly 30% being singletons. The authors combined 200,000 CFSE-labeled responder cells with 200,000 irradiated, violet-dye-labeled stimulator cells in plates. Sorted cells were CFSE-low CD3+CD4+ or CD3+CD8+ proliferating responders. Regarding the study as a whole: There was an association between peak levels of circulating GvH clones and early post-transplant HvG declines. Ileal or blood samples showed some GvH clones first, and such clones were also found in recipient marrow.

The chain recombines TRBV4-1 with TRBJ1-3, with 7 bases matching TRBD1. This TCR came from a human patient who received an intestinal transplant. The input for sequencing was alloreactive CD8+ T cells from a mixed lymphocyte reaction culture, taken before intestinal transplant. The subset denotes: CFSE-low proliferating T cells sorted from roughly six-day pre-transplant mixed lymphocyte reaction (GvH or HvG direction). Here the CDR3 DNA reads TGCGCCAGCAGCCAAGACAGGGGGTGGGGAAACACCATATATTTT. Protein: CASSQDRGWGNTIYF.